The 32 T cell receptor beta chains below all came from one sample that was sequenced in a study of early stage breast cancer tumors. Sequenced by immunoSEQ multiplex PCR; TCRdb stores in-frame clones only, minus some. The table has tens of thousands of clones, more than 60% seen once. The source material was blood. The receptors here all came from a person in their sixties or seventies with breast cancer.

The table lists this clone with a count of one. V is TRBV15 and J is TRBJ2-7, with TRBD2 matching 8 bases. Germline values: CDR1 LNHNV, CDR2 YYDKDF (reference sequence). The CDR3 runs 16 residues. The ends lost 2 bases at V and 6 bases at J; junction bases unmatched: 12. CDR3 DNA: TGTGCCACCAGCAGACGAGCGGGACTAGTCAGCGCCGAGCAGTACTTC. It encodes CATSRRAGLVSAEQYF.

The gene calls are TRBV6-5 and TRBJ1-2, with no clear D. With 6 bases removed from V and 5 bases from J, the gap between germline ends came to 13 bases. The CDR3 is 13 amino acids. Germline loops: CDR1 MNHEY, CDR2 SVGAGI. CDR3 DNA sequence: TGTGCCAGCAGCCGGACGTCCCTGTATGGCTACACCTTC. As protein: CASSRTSLYGYTF.

Here the CDR3 reads CASSVGSSGNTIYF. The CDR3 coding sequence is TGTGCCAGCAGCGTTGGGAGCTCTGGAAACACCATATATTTT. The chain recombines TRBV9 with TRBJ1-3; D is unresolved. V was trimmed by 2 bases and J by 0 bases, leaving 6 bases between them. Germline V gene sequence: CDR1 SGDLS, CDR2 YYNGEE. The length of the CDR3 is 14 residues.

The genes are TRBV28 and TRBJ2-3, with 7 bases aligning to TRBD2. CDR3 length: 17 residues. From germline, CDR1 is MDHEN and CDR2 SYDVKM. Losses at the gene ends were 5 bases for V and 2 bases for J; bases not matched to a gene: 13. Written as DNA, the CDR3 is TGTGCCAGCAGTACCTCCCGAGCGGGACGACTCACAGATACGCAGTATTTT. This sequence encodes CASSTSRAGRLTDTQYF.

This chain links TRBV7-3 with TRBJ2-5; D is unresolved. The V gene's germline CDR1 is SGHTA and CDR2 FQGTGA. V gave up 5 bases and J gave up 2 bases, with 9 bases separating them. The CDR3 is made up of 13 amino acids. The CDR3 DNA reads as TGTGCCAGCAGCCTACAACCACAAGAGACCCAGTACTTC. Residues: CASSLQPQETQYF.

This clone was counted once. V usage is TRBV2 and J usage is TRBJ2-3; the match to TRBD1 covers 9 bases. The CDR3 runs 18 residues. Germline assignment: CDR1 SNHLY and CDR2 FYNNEI. Trimming removed 2 bases from V and 0 bases from J; junction bases left unmatched: 9. The CDR3 sequence: CASSEWGQGISSTDTQYF. The CDR3 DNA is TGTGCCAGCAGTGAATGGGGACAGGGCATAAGTAGCACAGATACGCAGTATTTT. The full variable domain, rest sourced from reference TRBV2 and TRBJ2-3, is EPEVTQTPSHQVTQMGQEVILRCVPISNHLYFYWYRQILGQKVEFLVSFYNNEISEKSEIFDDQFSVERPDGSNFTLKIRSTKLEDSAMYFCASSEWGQGISSTDTQYFGPGTRLTVL.

As DNA, the CDR3 is TGTGCCAGTAGTCCCCTGTGGGGGCCCTACGAGCAGTACTTC. Its translation is CASSPLWGPYEQYF. The gene calls are TRBV19 and TRBJ2-7; possibly TRBD1 for D (6 bases). Looked up from germline, CDR1 is LNHDA and CDR2 is SQIVND (reference sequence). With 5 bases removed from V and 2 bases from J, the gap between germline ends came to 13 bases. The CDR3 has 14 amino acids.

The chain links TRBV6-6 to TRBJ2-3; D may be TRBD2 (6 bases). V dropped 7 bases and J dropped 2 bases, with 13 bases sitting between them. The CDR3 extends over 14 amino acids. From germline, CDR1 is MNHNY and CDR2 SVGAGI (reference sequence). The DNA of the CDR3 is TGTGCCAGCACTAATAGCGGAAACACAGATACGCAGTATTTT. Translated: CASTNSGNTDTQYF.

The chain joins TRBV5-4 to TRBJ2-5, with D unresolved. The CDR3 has 13 residues. Deletions cut 5 bases from V and 4 bases from J, with 12 bases between. Germline V lookup: CDR1 SGHNT, CDR2 YYREEE (reference sequence). The CDR3 is CASRLALGETQYF. The DNA for the CDR3 is TGTGCCAGCAGACTTGCGCTCGGAGAGACCCAGTACTTC.

The chain links TRBV7-3 to TRBJ2-3; D gene unclear. Germline-derived CDR1 and CDR2 are SGHTA and FQGTGA. This CDR3 spans 14 amino acids. Trimming cost V 4 bases and J 0 bases, with 8 bases left between them. CDR3 loop: CASSSDWSTDTQYF. The CDR3 nucleotides are TGTGCCAGCAGCTCCGACTGGAGCACAGATACGCAGTATTTT.

The chain couples TRBV6-1 to TRBJ1-2; 7 positions match TRBD1. The germline gives CDR1 MNHNS, CDR2 SASEGT. J lost 2 bases, V lost 4 bases, and 1 base had no gene match. CDR3 size: 13 residues. For the CDR3, the DNA is TGTGCCAGCAGTGTGACAGGGAACTATGGCTACACCTTC. This codes for CASSVTGNYGYTF.

The chain is built from TRBV18 and TRBJ2-2; tentative D call: TRBD1 (6 bases). CDR1 and CDR2 (germline): KGHSH, LQKENI. This CDR3 has 13 residues. Trimming cost V 5 bases and J 9 bases, with 13 bases left between them. DNA of the CDR3: TGTGCCAGCTCAAACGAGGGGGACCGGGAGCTGTTTTTT. Translation gives CASSNEGDRELFF.

This chain uses TRBV18 with TRBJ1-1, with 9 nucleotides matching TRBD1. Germline loops: CDR1 KGHSH, CDR2 LQKENI. The length of the CDR3 is 14 residues. The V gene end was trimmed by 5 bases and the J gene end by 2 bases; junction bases not matched to a gene: 3. DNA of the CDR3: TGTGCCAGCTCATTGGGACAGGGAAACACTGAAGCTTTCTTT. It specifies CASSLGQGNTEAFF.

The chain couples TRBV19 to TRBJ1-4, with unresolved D. The V end was cut by 2 bases, the J end by 4 bases, with 11 bases between. Germline V gene lookup returns CDR1 LNHDA and CDR2 SQIVND (reference sequence). The length of the CDR3 is 15 residues. Here the CDR3 reads CASSIRPGNNEKLFF. The CDR3 DNA is TGTGCCAGTAGTATACGCCCGGGAAATAATGAAAAACTGTTTTTT.

The rearrangement links TRBV5-6 to TRBJ1-1; D uncertain. The V end lost 1 base, the J end lost 0 bases, and 4 bases lay between the germline ends. Germline CDR1 is SGHDT and CDR2 is YYEEEE. This CDR3 region has 13 residues. The chain's CDR3 is CASSLSMNTEAFF. The CDR3 DNA reads as TGTGCCAGCAGCTTGTCCATGAACACTGAAGCTTTCTTT.

This clone was detected only once. The rearrangement links TRBV25-1 to TRBJ1-1; D gene uncertain. Germline V gives CDR1 MGHDK, CDR2 SYGVNS. Trimming took off 3 bases at V and 2 bases at J, with 19 bases between the two ends. The CDR3 is 17 amino acids. The CDR3 DNA follows: TGTGCCAGCAGTGACCACCCCCTTGGGTCTGGTAACACTGAAGCTTTCTTT. Protein: CASSDHPLGSGNTEAFF.

In this sample, this clone turned up once. The chain employs TRBV29-1 and TRBJ2-3, with D unresolved. This CDR3 contains 14 residues. CDR1 and CDR2 (germline): SQVTM, ANQGSEA. Trimming removed 6 bases at V and 0 bases at J, with 13 bases between. The CDR3 DNA reads as TGCAGCGTGTTGCCAGAAGCTAGCACAGATACGCAGTATTTT. This codes for CSVLPEASTDTQYF.

The chain is built from TRBV29-1 and TRBJ2-5, with D tentatively TRBD1 (5 bases). The CDR3 contains 14 residues. Germline V gene lookup returns CDR1 SQVTM and CDR2 ANQGSEA. Between the trimmed V and J ends, which lost 2 bases and 5 bases, there was a span of 15 bases. The DNA for the CDR3 is TGCAGCGTTGAATCGGCTAGGGGTGGGGAGACCCAGTACTTC. Translation: CSVESARGGETQYF.

The chain carries TRBV6-4 and TRBJ1-2, with a possible D match to TRBD1 (5 bases). Germline values: CDR1 MRHNA, CDR2 SNTAGT. CDR3 length: 14 residues. The V end was cut by 0 bases, the J end by 6 bases, with 11 bases between. The CDR3 DNA reads as TGTGCCAGCAGTGACTCAGCAGGGTCTAATGGCTACACCTTC. This gives the protein CASSDSAGSNGYTF.

J is TRBJ2-7 and V is TRBV29-1; 7 nucleotides match TRBD2. CDR1 and CDR2 from the germline V gene are SQVTM and ANQGSEA. The CDR3 consists of 12 residues. The trim removed 4 bases at V and 3 bases at J, leaving 3 bases unmatched. The CDR3 is CSVGGRGYEQYF. DNA for the CDR3: TGCAGCGTTGGGGGGAGGGGCTACGAGCAGTACTTC.

The V call is TRBV5-4, the J call TRBJ2-7, with 8 bases matching TRBD2. The germline gives CDR1 SGHNT, CDR2 YYREEE (reference sequence). The CDR3 contains 15 residues. The V gene end was trimmed by 4 bases and the J gene end by 3 bases; junction bases not matched to a gene: 9. CDR3 residues: CASSLGTSGNYEQYF. The CDR3 coding sequence is TGTGCCAGCAGCCTTGGTACTAGCGGAAACTACGAGCAGTACTTC.

The gene calls are TRBV5-5 and TRBJ1-2, with TRBD1 matching 8 bases. V shed 2 bases, J shed 5 bases, and the junction held 5 bases outside the gene matches. The CDR3 covers 14 residues. Germline loops: CDR1 SGHKS, CDR2 YYEKEE (reference sequence). CDR3 DNA: TGTGCCAGCAGCTTTACAGGGGGAAGTTATGGCTACACCTTC. This sequence encodes CASSFTGGSYGYTF.

The chain uses TRBV7-2 and TRBJ2-7; no firm D call. Trimming took 1 base from V and 2 from J, leaving 6 bases between them. This CDR3 is 13 amino acids long. CDR1 is SGHTA, CDR2 FQGNSA, per germline. The CDR3 is CASSLGETYEQYF. The CDR3 nucleotides read TGTGCCAGCAGCTTAGGGGAAACCTACGAGCAGTACTTC.

This sequence joins TRBV6-1 and TRBJ1-3; D gene unclear. Germline-derived CDR1 and CDR2 are MNHNS and SASEGT. The CDR3 is made up of 15 amino acids. With 3 bases removed from V and 4 bases from J, the gap between germline ends came to 13 bases. The CDR3 loop reads CASSEAGTGGNTIYF. The CDR3 DNA follows: TGTGCCAGCAGTGAGGCAGGAACGGGAGGAAACACCATATATTTT.

The chain links TRBV30 to TRBJ2-2; unclear D gene. The V end lost 3 bases, the J end lost 4 bases, and 12 bases lay between the germline ends. Germline V CDR1 and CDR2: GTSNPN, SVGIG (reference sequence). CDR3 size: 14 residues. The CDR3, as DNA: TGTGCCTGGAGAGACCATCGAAGCACCGGGGAGCTGTTTTTT. Translating it yields CAWRDHRSTGELFF.

The V and J genes are TRBV9 and TRBJ2-1, with 7 bases that match TRBD2. J gave up 4 bases and V 0 bases, and 10 bases lay outside the gene matches. Germline CDR1 is SGDLS and CDR2 is YYNGEE. CDR3 size: 17 residues. In nucleotides, the CDR3 is TGTGCCAGCAGCGTAGGACTGGGGAGCGGGGATTACAATGAGCAGTTCTTC. This codes for CASSVGLGSGDYNEQFF.

The V call is TRBV5-6, the J call TRBJ1-2; 7 bases map to TRBD1. Germline CDR1 is SGHDT and CDR2 is YYEEEE. Germline trimming cut 4 bases from V and 0 bases from J; bases unmatched to any gene: 3. CDR3 size: 14 residues. This CDR3 is CASSAGQANYGYTF. CDR3 in DNA: TGTGCCAGCAGCGCCGGACAGGCTAACTATGGCTACACCTTC.

This chain links TRBV19 with TRBJ1-5; D possibly corresponds to TRBD1 (6 bases). V shed 6 bases and J shed 3 bases, with 9 bases lying between them. The germline gives CDR1 LNHDA, CDR2 SQIVND (reference sequence). CDR3 length: 13 amino acids. The CDR3 sequence: CASSQGTNQPQHF. The DNA for the CDR3 is TGTGCCAGTAGCCAGGGGACCAATCAGCCCCAGCATTTT.

This clone has just a few counts. The chain combines TRBV5-4 with TRBJ2-1, with TRBD2 identical over 8 bases. The CDR3 has 13 amino acids. V lost 10 bases to trimming and J lost 9 bases; unmatched junction nucleotides: 12. Germline V gives CDR1 SGHNT, CDR2 YYREEE (reference sequence). The CDR3 DNA reads as TGTGCCCGCTCCAGCGGGGGATTAGGTGAGCAGTTCTTC. This sequence encodes CARSSGGLGEQFF.

The chain carries TRBV5-1 and TRBJ2-3, with D unresolved. Trimming took off 1 base at V and 0 bases at J, with 12 bases between the two ends. CDR1 is SGHRS and CDR2 is YFSETQ in the germline V gene. CDR3 length equals 16 residues. CDR3 bases: TGCGCCAGCAGCTTGTCCAGGTCAGATAGCACAGATACGCAGTATTTT. It encodes CASSLSRSDSTDTQYF.

This clone was counted between two and nine times. The genes are TRBV28 and TRBJ2-7; D unclear. Germline V gives CDR1 MDHEN, CDR2 SYDVKM. The CDR3 loop spans 12 amino acids. The germline V and J ends were trimmed by 7 bases and 2 bases, with 9 bases remaining between them. DNA of the CDR3: TGTGCCAGCATCAATCCCCCCTACGAGCAGTACTTC. This codes for CASINPPYEQYF. The full variable domain, rest sourced from reference TRBV28 and TRBJ2-7, is DVKVTQSSRYLVKRTGEKVFLECVQDMDHENMFWYRQDPGLGLRLIYFSYDVKMKEKGDIPEGYSVSREKKERFSLILESASTNQTSMYLCASINPPYEQYFGPGTRLTVT.

This clone was recorded once. The rearrangement uses TRBV2 and TRBJ2-7; 8 bases map to TRBD1. There are 14 residues in the CDR3. From germline, CDR1 is SNHLY and CDR2 FYNNEI. V shed 6 bases and J 7 bases; nucleotides not matched to a gene: 11. The CDR3 bases are TGTGCCAGCAGACCGGGACAGGCCTTGGGGGAGCAGTACTTC. It codes for CASRPGQALGEQYF.